The entry below describes one TCR beta chain. What it binds is not known. With random hexamers, about 0.5 to 1 ug RNA was reverse transcribed. TCRdb re-called the immunoSEQ multiplex PCR reads with MiXCR, one entry per CDR3 protein. Among about 300,000 distinct CDR3 sequences listed, about 91% were seen once. Trimming left V 1 base short and J 5 bases short, with 14 bases between. There are 16 residues in the CDR3. Germline V gene lookup returns CDR1 SNHLY and CDR2 FYNNEI. This record belongs to a study of CD8 T cells in Susac syndrome. CD8+ and CD4+ blood T cells underwent TCR beta sequencing. Purification of the CD8+ and CD4+ T cells relied on negative isolation, and TEMRA cells underwent FACS enrichment. Study results and caveats: The study acknowledged a relatively small number of individuals in its TCR sequencing and HLA analysis.

The origin of this receptor is a human donor with multiple sclerosis. V gene TRBV2 combines with J gene TRBJ2-2; either TRBD1 or TRBD2 may supply D (5 bases each). Sequencing was performed on CD8+ T cells from PBMCs. CDR3: CASSEVGRARTGELFF. In DNA, the CDR3 is TGTGCCAGCAGTGAAGTGGGGCGGGCTCGGACCGGGGAGCTGTTTTTT.